The 16 T cell receptor beta chains below come from one sample, sequenced in a study of Graves' ophthalmopathy and Graves' hyperthyroidism. Beta-chain TCR CDR3 regions were amplified from RNA transcripts. An initial RT-PCR round employing HTBI primers preceded a second-round multiplex PCR. TCRdb re-called the multiplex PCR reads with MiXCR, one entry per CDR3 protein. Among approximately 50,000 distinct CDR3 sequences listed, under 55% were seen once. What was sequenced was peripheral blood. These receptors were taken from an adult man with Graves' ophthalmopathy.

The V call is TRBV2, the J call TRBJ2-2, with D tentatively TRBD1 (6 bases). Trimming removed 8 bases at V and 7 bases at J, with 20 bases between. Germline V CDR1 and CDR2: SNHLY, FYNNEI. The CDR3 has 15 amino acids. CDR3 sequence reads: CASGVTGHTSGELFF. CDR3 DNA: TGTGCCAGCGGAGTAACAGGGCATACTAGCGGGGAGCTGTTTTTT.

The chain links TRBV6-6 to TRBJ1-6, with D unclear. The germline V gene encodes CDR1 MNHNY and CDR2 SVGAGI (reference sequence). V was clipped by 0 bases and J by 1 base, with 4 bases between them. This CDR3 is built from 15 residues. The CDR3 region has the DNA TGTGCCAGCAGTTACTCAGGGTCCTATAATTCACCCCTCCACTTT. This translates into CASSYSGSYNSPLHF.

This clonotype was detected many times. This sequence joins TRBV20-1 and TRBJ2-3; D remains unclear. This CDR3 is built from 13 residues. Trimming stripped 3 bases from V and 2 bases from J, with 9 bases between. Germline values: CDR1 DFQATT, CDR2 SNEGSKA (reference sequence). CDR3 DNA: TGCAGTGCTAGGGAAACTCCCACAGATACGCAGTATTTT. Encoded protein: CSARETPTDTQYF.

This clonotype was picked up one time. The chain carries TRBV4-3 and TRBJ1-6; no definite D call. The germline V gene has CDR1 LGHNA and CDR2 YSLEER. The V and J ends lost 0 bases and 10 bases respectively, with 13 bases between them. The CDR3 is 15 amino acids. CDR3 sequence (DNA): TGCGCCAGCAGCCAAGATAAATGGCCGGGGTCACCCCTCCACTTT. It is translated as CASSQDKWPGSPLHF.

At least ten counts were recorded for this clonotype. The chain employs TRBV5-8 and TRBJ2-5; 7 nucleotides match TRBD1. J lost 2 bases, V lost 4 bases, and 11 bases had no gene match. The CDR3 consists of 16 residues. Germline V lookup: CDR1 SGHTS, CDR2 YDEGEE. CDR3 in DNA: TGTGCCAGCAGCATCCGAACGGGACAGCTACAAGAGACCCAGTACTTC. Protein sequence: CASSIRTGQLQETQYF.

This clonotype was seen just once. The rearrangement uses TRBV7-2 and TRBJ1-5; the D gene is possibly TRBD1 (6 bases). V was clipped by 4 bases and J by 3 bases, with 13 bases between them. This CDR3 has 15 amino acids. CDR1 and CDR2 (germline): SGHTA, FQGNSA. The CDR3 is CASSSSGVANQPQHF. The CDR3 DNA sequence: TGTGCCAGCAGCTCATCAGGGGTCGCCAATCAGCCCCAGCATTTT. Together with reference TRBV7-2 and TRBJ1-5, the CDR3 gives the full variable domain: GAGVSQSPSNKVTEKGKDVELRCDPISGHTALYWYRQSLGQGLEFLIYFQGNSAPDKSGLPSDRFSAERTGGSVSTLTIQRTQQEDSAVYLCASSSSGVANQPQHFGDGTRLSIL.

The chain recombines TRBV20-1 with TRBJ2-2; 7 nucleotides agree with TRBD2. Germline V gene lookup returns CDR1 DFQATT and CDR2 SNEGSKA (reference sequence). V lost 4 bases, J lost 2 bases, and 1 base stayed unmatched. This CDR3 contains 13 residues. The CDR3 reads CSATSGNTGELFF. The CDR3 coding sequence is TGCAGTGCTACTAGCGGAAACACCGGGGAGCTGTTTTTT.

V gene TRBV19 combines with J gene TRBJ2-3; D gene unclear. CDR3 size: 14 residues. CDR1 is LNHDA, CDR2 SQIVND, per germline (reference sequence). Trimming removed 5 bases at V and 6 bases at J, with 15 bases between. CDR3 in DNA: TGTGCCAGTAGTTCTCCCAAGGTGGCCGATACGCAGTATTTT. Translated: CASSSPKVADTQYF.

This clonotype was observed many times. This chain joins TRBV7-9 and TRBJ1-5; TRBD1 aligns across 10 bases. Germline V gene data show CDR1 as SEHNR and CDR2 as FQNEAQ (reference sequence). V lost 5 bases and J lost 2; bases outside the gene matches: 9. This CDR3 is 17 amino acids long. CDR3 residues: CASSPNIGTGGNQPQHF. CDR3 nucleotide sequence: TGTGCCAGCAGCCCTAACATTGGGACAGGGGGCAATCAGCCCCAGCATTTT.

This clonotype was recorded at least ten times. The rearrangement links TRBV10-3 to TRBJ1-1, with D perhaps TRBD1 (5 bases). Germline V gene sequence: CDR1 ENHRY, CDR2 SYGVKD. Between the trimmed V and J ends, which lost 0 bases and 5 bases, there was a span of 13 bases. This CDR3 comprises 15 residues. CDR3 coding DNA: TGTGCCATCAGTGAGTCTGGACATCAAAGGACTGAAGCTTTCTTT. This gives the protein CAISESGHQRTEAFF.

The V call is TRBV7-9, the J call TRBJ2-7; 9 bases map to TRBD1. This CDR3 comprises 14 residues. The trim removed 6 bases at V and 6 bases at J, leaving 9 bases unmatched. Germline CDR1 and CDR2: SEHNR and FQNEAQ (reference sequence). The CDR3 sequence is CASSRRDRVGEQYF. The CDR3 DNA sequence: TGTGCCAGCAGTAGGCGGGACAGGGTAGGCGAGCAGTACTTC.

The chain is built from TRBV19 and TRBJ2-4; D may correspond to TRBD1 or TRBD2 (5 bases each). The CDR3 runs 14 residues. The V and J ends lost 3 bases and 4 bases respectively, with 10 bases between them. The germline V gene encodes CDR1 LNHDA and CDR2 SQIVND (reference sequence). CDR3 region: CASSIQRGKNIQYF. The CDR3 DNA sequence: TGTGCCAGTAGTATCCAGAGGGGTAAAAACATTCAGTACTTC.

This clonotype was recorded once. The chain is built from TRBV7-6 and TRBJ2-6; TRBD2 matches at 15 bases. There are 19 residues in the CDR3. CDR1 is SGHVS, CDR2 FNYEAQ, per germline. The V and J ends lost 1 base and 9 bases, in that order; junction bases with no gene match: 10. The CDR3 nucleotides read TGTGCCAGCAGCTTAGGCCGACCGGGACTAGCGGGAGGAAGCAACGTCCTGACTTTC. Translating it yields CASSLGRPGLAGGSNVLTF.

Ten or more counts support this clonotype. V and J are TRBV11-3 and TRBJ2-7, with D possibly TRBD1 on 6 matching bases. Germline V gene lookup returns CDR1 SGHNT and CDR2 YENEEA. The V and J ends lost 4 bases and 5 bases respectively, with 9 bases between them. The CDR3 has 12 amino acids. The CDR3 region is CASSSGENEQYF. DNA of the CDR3: TGTGCCAGCAGCTCAGGGGAAAACGAGCAGTACTTC.

Ten or more counts support this clonotype. A much larger clone lies one base from this, so it may be a read error. V and J are TRBV24-1 and TRBJ1-2, with unresolved D. This CDR3 has 12 amino acids. Germline loops: CDR1 KGHDR, CDR2 SFDVKD. The CDR3 DNA follows: TGTGCCATCAGTGATACCACTCGAGGCTACACCTTC. Translation: CAISDTTRGYTF.

The sample holds a few counts of this clonotype. No conserved phenylalanine or tryptophan ends this CDR3, so it is likely a read error. Because the CDR3's place on the DNA is in doubt, the DNA is left out and the CDR3 is given as listed by TCRdb. The chain joins TRBV20-1 to TRBJ2-1; the D call of TRBD1 is as the table states it, not checked on the DNA. Germline CDR1 is DFQATT and CDR2 is SNEGSKA (reference sequence). The CDR3 contains 11 residues when both ends are counted. The CDR3 region is CSARTTGGVWV.